This record covers a single TCR beta chain. TCRdb keeps only in-frame clones here, not all; method: immunoSEQ multiplex PCR. The sample has under 1,900,000 clones, roughly 98.5% seen once. The sample comes from a study of shared clonotypes between healthy human individuals. Caucasian adults living in Nashville, Tennessee, provided all samples. V was clipped by 6 bases and J by 10 bases, with 16 bases between them. Germline CDR1 SGHAT, CDR2 FQNNGV. The CDR3 covers 13 residues. V usage is TRBV11-2 and J usage is TRBJ1-5, with D perhaps TRBD1 (6 bases). This TCR was sampled from a man aged 25 to 45 in good health. The sequenced sample was naive CD4+ T cells sorted from blood. Subset defined: CD45RA+ positively selected. The CDR3 protein is CASSPTPGEPQHF. Written as DNA, the CDR3 is TGTGCCAGCAGTCCAACCCCAGGGGAACCCCAGCATTTT.